Listed here are 17 T cell receptor beta chains from one sample, sequenced in a study of T cells after posttransplantation cyclophosphamide. Cyclophosphamide on days +3 and +4 followed busulfan-fludarabine conditioning and a marrow graft. The protocol was immunoSEQ multiplex PCR, while the TCRdb copy is restricted to in-frame clones and leaves out a portion. The profile shows fewer than 2,000 clones, around 70% of them singletons. The source was CD4+ T cells sorted from blood, collected after allogeneic stem cell transplant with posttransplant cyclophosphamide. The origin of the receptors is a female patient between 60 and 69 years old who received an allogeneic stem cell transplant from a related donor and was CMV-positive. Some T cells may trace back to the graft donor.

This rearrangement joins TRBV25-1 to TRBJ2-5; TRBD2 aligns across 8 bases. CDR1 and CDR2 (germline): MGHDK, SYGVNS. V lost 3 bases to trimming and J lost 5 bases; unmatched junction nucleotides: 11. CDR3 length: 16 residues. This CDR3 is CASSEGSGGEWETQYF. CDR3 sequence (DNA): TGTGCCAGCAGTGAGGGGAGCGGGGGCGAGTGGGAGACCCAGTACTTC.

This sequence joins TRBV19 and TRBJ2-7; 10 bases map to TRBD2. J lost 4 bases, V lost 10 bases, and 4 bases had no gene match. Germline V gene data show CDR1 as LNHDA and CDR2 as SQIVND (reference sequence). The CDR3 has 12 residues. CDR3 sequence (DNA): TGTGCCACAAGCGGGAGGGCTTACGAGCAGTACTTC. The encoded protein is CATSGRAYEQYF.

The chain uses TRBV2 and TRBJ2-5, with TRBD2 identical over 9 bases. The J call may be wrong; the DNA end is better matched by TRBJ2-7. This CDR3 is 15 amino acids long. Germline-derived CDR1 and CDR2 are SNHLY and FYNNEI. The CDR3 DNA sequence: TGTGCCAGCACCCAGGGGCTAGCGGGGACCTGCGAGCAGTACTTC. Translated, it gives CASTQGLAGTCEQYF.

The genes are TRBV5-4 and TRBJ1-4, with a weak D call TRBD1 (6 bases). The V end lost 1 base, the J end lost 7 bases, and 14 bases lay between the germline ends. This CDR3 comprises 15 residues. Germline V gene sequence: CDR1 SGHNT, CDR2 YYREEE (reference sequence). CDR3 in DNA: TGTGCCAGCAGCTTGTATGGGGGCGCGGGTGAAAAACTGTTTTTT. Amino acids: CASSLYGGAGEKLFF.

This rearrangement joins TRBV28 to TRBJ1-5, with TRBD1 as a possible D gene (5 bases). Trimming shortened V by 7 bases and J by 4 bases, and 17 bases separated the two germline ends. The V gene's germline CDR1 is MDHEN and CDR2 SYDVKM. CDR3 length: 15 residues. Here the CDR3 reads CASTWDDRQNQPQHF. CDR3 bases: TGTGCCAGCACTTGGGATGACAGACAAAATCAGCCCCAGCATTTT.

The genes are TRBV28 and TRBJ1-1; perhaps TRBD1 as D (6 bases). The V gene lost 5 bases and the J gene lost 0 bases, with 19 bases spanning the gap. The CDR3 covers 17 residues. Germline CDR1 is MDHEN and CDR2 is SYDVKM. The CDR3 nucleotides are TGTGCCAGCAGTACGTACCGGGACACTGCTATGAACACTGAAGCTTTCTTT. Amino acid sequence: CASSTYRDTAMNTEAFF.

The rearrangement joins TRBV10-3 to TRBJ2-1, with D perhaps matching TRBD2 (5 bases). This CDR3 region has 13 residues. Germline CDR1 is ENHRY and CDR2 is SYGVKD. V shed 8 bases and J shed 7 bases, with 15 bases lying between them. DNA for the CDR3: TGTGCCATCCTCCTCTCCACGGGAAATGAGCAGTTCTTC. Translating gives CAILLSTGNEQFF.

The chain uses TRBV7-9 and TRBJ1-2; 10 bases match TRBD1. Trimming at V came to 3 bases and at J to 8 bases, leaving 6 bases not matched to a gene. The CDR3 extends over 14 amino acids. Germline CDR1 is SEHNR and CDR2 is FQNEAQ (reference sequence). CDR3 protein: CASSLTGGAGGYTF. CDR3 nucleotide sequence: TGTGCCAGCAGCTTGACAGGGGGCGCGGGGGGCTACACCTTC.

V usage is TRBV7-8 and J usage is TRBJ2-3; 7 bases fit TRBD2. V dropped 10 bases and J dropped 6; count of bases not matched to a gene: 7. The CDR3 has 12 amino acids. Germline V gene sequence: CDR1 SGHVS, CDR2 FQNEAQ. The CDR3 DNA reads TGTGCCACACTAGCGACGCGGGATACGCAGTATTTT. Translated, it gives CATLATRDTQYF.

The J gene is TRBJ2-1, the V gene TRBV6-6, with 10 bases fitting TRBD2. V lost 5 bases to trimming and J lost 9 bases; unmatched junction nucleotides: 10. The CDR3 has 15 residues. CDR1 MNHNY and CDR2 SVGAGI come from the germline V gene (reference sequence). CDR3: CASSPTSGSVSEQFF. The CDR3 bases are TGTGCCAGCAGTCCGACTAGCGGGTCTGTTAGTGAGCAGTTCTTC.

This chain uses TRBV2 with TRBJ2-7; TRBD2 aligns across 12 bases. Germline V lookup: CDR1 SNHLY, CDR2 FYNNEI. V shed 6 bases, J shed 9 bases, and the junction held 6 bases outside the gene matches. CDR3 length: 13 residues. CDR3 in DNA: TGTGCCAGCAGCGTAGGGACTAGCGGGCTGCAGTACTTC. Encoded protein: CASSVGTSGLQYF.

The V call is TRBV9, the J call TRBJ2-3; tentatively, D is TRBD2 (6 bases). This CDR3 region has 16 residues. The ends were cut back, 0 bases at V and 2 bases at J, with 13 bases in the middle. The germline V gene has CDR1 SGDLS and CDR2 YYNGEE. The CDR3 protein is CASSVEWGGITDTQYF. The CDR3 DNA reads TGTGCCAGCAGCGTAGAATGGGGCGGGATCACAGATACGCAGTATTTT.

There are a few counts of this clone. The rearrangement joins TRBV28 to TRBJ2-1; possibly TRBD2 for D (6 bases). Germline-derived CDR1 and CDR2 are MDHEN and SYDVKM. CDR3 length: 15 residues. The V end lost 6 bases, the J end lost 1 base, and 13 bases lay between the germline ends. The CDR3 bases are TGTGCCAGCAGCCCTGCGGGAAAATCCTACAATGAGCAGTTCTTC. Encoded protein: CASSPAGKSYNEQFF.

CDR3 protein: CASSQKLWYGELFF. CDR3 DNA sequence: TGTGCCAGCAGCCAAAAACTCTGGTACGGGGAGCTGTTTTTT. The rearrangement joins TRBV14 to TRBJ2-2; D remains unclear. Trimming removed 2 bases from V and 7 bases from J, with 11 bases in between. The CDR3 runs to 14 residues. Germline lookup yields CDR1 SGHDN and CDR2 FVKESK.

The chain has TRBV11-2 and TRBJ2-7, with TRBD2 as a possible D gene (6 bases). The V gene lost 5 bases and the J gene lost 4 bases, with 18 bases spanning the gap. The CDR3 has 15 residues. Germline V gene lookup returns CDR1 SGHAT and CDR2 FQNNGV. The CDR3 region has the DNA TGTGCCAGCAGCCACATCGAGGAGGGGTATTACGAGCAGTACTTC. Encoded protein: CASSHIEEGYYEQYF.

The rearrangement links TRBV18 to TRBJ1-2; 8 bases align to TRBD1. The CDR3 consists of 14 residues. CDR1 KGHSH and CDR2 LQKENI come from the germline V gene. The V and J ends lost 2 bases and 6 bases, in that order; junction bases with no gene match: 5. The CDR3 DNA is TGTGCCAGCTCACCAGGGACAGGTGCTCATGGCTACACCTTC. Translation gives CASSPGTGAHGYTF. The variable domain in full, with the rest retrieved from reference TRBV18 and TRBJ1-2, is NAGVMQNPRHLVRRRGQEARLRCSPMKGHSHVYWYRQLPEEGLKFMVYLQKENIIDESGMPKERFSAEFPKEGPSILRIQQVVRGDSAAYFCASSPGTGAHGYTFGSGTRLTVV.

This sequence joins TRBV27 and TRBJ2-1, with 7 nucleotides matching TRBD1. This CDR3 spans 14 amino acids. V lost 2 bases and J lost 13; bases outside the gene matches: 11. In germline, CDR1 is MNHEY, CDR2 SMNVEV (reference sequence). The CDR3 nucleotides are TGTGCCAGCAGTTTAGACAGGGACCGAGCGAAACAGTTCTTC. Residues: CASSLDRDRAKQFF.